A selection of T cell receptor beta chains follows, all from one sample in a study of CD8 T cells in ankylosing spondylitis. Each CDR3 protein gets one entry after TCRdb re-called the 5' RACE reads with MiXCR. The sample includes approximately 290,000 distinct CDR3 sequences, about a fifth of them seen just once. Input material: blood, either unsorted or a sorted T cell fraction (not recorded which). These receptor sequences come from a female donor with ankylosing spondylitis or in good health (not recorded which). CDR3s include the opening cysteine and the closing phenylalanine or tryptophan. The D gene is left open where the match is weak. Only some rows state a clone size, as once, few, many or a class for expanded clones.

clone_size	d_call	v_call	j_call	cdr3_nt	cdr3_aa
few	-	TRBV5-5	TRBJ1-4	TGTGCCAGCAGCCCCCAGTGGGGAGAAAGTGAAAAACTGTTTTTT	CASSPQWGESEKLFF
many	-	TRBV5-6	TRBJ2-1	TGTGCCAGCAGCTTGGTTCCAAGACACAATGAGCAGTTCTTC	CASSLVPRHNEQFF
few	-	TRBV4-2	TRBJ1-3	TGTGCCAGCAGCCAAGTGAACAGTGGAAACACCATATATTTT	CASSQVNSGNTIYF
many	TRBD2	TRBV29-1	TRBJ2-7	TGCAGCGTCGAGACTAGCGCAAGCCCCTACGAGCAGTACTTC	CSVETSASPYEQYF
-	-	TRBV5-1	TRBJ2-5	TGCGCCAGCAGCCGGATGACCAGGGGAGAAGAGACCCAGTACTTC	CASSRMTRGEETQYF
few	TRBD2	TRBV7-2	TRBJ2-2	TGTGCCAGCAGCTTACAGCGCGGGAGCGGGGAGCTGTTTTTT	CASSLQRGSGELFF
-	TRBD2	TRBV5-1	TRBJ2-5	TGCGCCAGCAGCGGGACTAGCGGGATCGGTGAGACCCAGTACTTC	CASSGTSGIGETQYF
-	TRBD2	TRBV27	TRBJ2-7	TGTGCCAGCAGGACTAGCGGGAGTACCTACGAGCAGTACTTC	CASRTSGSTYEQYF
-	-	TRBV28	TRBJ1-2	TGTGCCACCTCGACGGGACTCAACTATGGCTACACCTTC	CATSTGLNYGYTF
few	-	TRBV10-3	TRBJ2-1	TGTGCCATCAGGGCAGACCCACGAAACCACAATGAGCAGTTCTTC	CAIRADPRNHNEQFF
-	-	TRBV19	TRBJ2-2	TGTGCCAGTAGTCTTCACCGGCGAAACACCGGGGAGCTGTTTTTT	CASSLHRRNTGELFF
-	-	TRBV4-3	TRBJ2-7	TGCGCCAGCAGCCAATCCCACGGACCCCCAGGCGAGCAGTACTTC	CASSQSHGPPGEQYF
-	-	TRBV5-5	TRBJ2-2	TGTGCCAGCAGCCTGTCCCAAAACCCGGACACCGGGGAGCTGTTTTTT	CASSLSQNPDTGELFF
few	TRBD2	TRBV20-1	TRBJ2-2	TGCAGTGCTAGGTCGCTAGCGGGCACCGGGGAGCTGTTTTTT	CSARSLAGTGELFF
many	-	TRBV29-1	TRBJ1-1	TGCAGCGTTGAGGGCCTGAACACTGAAGCTTTCTTT	CSVEGLNTEAFF
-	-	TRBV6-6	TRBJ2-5	TGTGCCAGCACCGGAGGGGGGGTCGAGACCCAGTACTTC	CASTGGGVETQYF
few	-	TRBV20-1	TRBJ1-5	TGCAGTGCTAGAGCACACGGTCGCAATCAGCCCCAGCATTTT	CSARAHGRNQPQHF